This T cell receptor (beta chain) emerged from a study of CD8 T cells in Susac syndrome. Background on the study: At blood draw, Susac syndrome patients were therapy-naive, on corticosteroids, or on intravenous immunoglobulin alone.

With random hexamers, reverse transcription was performed on about 0.5 to 1 ug of RNA. TCRdb recomputed calls from the immunoSEQ multiplex PCR reads with MiXCR, one row per CDR3 protein. This sample yields roughly 250,000 distinct CDR3 sequences, of which almost 97% are seen a single time; under 0.12% belongs to the top ten. CD8+ and CD4+ T cells from blood underwent TCR beta sequencing, which was carried out in a high-throughput format. Negative isolation was applied to CD8+ and CD4+ T cells, and FACS enrichment was applied to TEMRA cells. The CDR3 has 17 amino acids. V lost 10 bases and J 0 bases, leaving 19 bases between the germline ends.

Input material: CD4+ T cells from PBMCs. The chain has TRBV12-3 or TRBV12-4 and TRBJ2-6; tentatively, D is TRBD1 (6 bases). The clonotype comes from a human donor with Susac syndrome. DNA for the CDR3: TGTGCCACCAGGAGGACAGTTCAGAGCTCTGGGGCCAACGTCCTGACTTTC. It translates to CATRRTVQSSGANVLTF.